The clone carrying this TCR beta chain was picked up a small number of times. This CDR3 is built from 15 residues. Trimming shortened V by 8 bases and J by 0 bases, and 15 bases separated the two germline ends. TCRdb processed the 5' RACE reads anew with MiXCR; each CDR3 protein has one entry. The table records about 530,000 distinct CDR3 sequences, under 25% of them present only once. These data belong to a study of identical twins. Only healthy Caucasians were included as donors. These data were likewise used in another study, on yellow fever vaccine responses in identical twins. As that report states: Twins' T cell vaccine responses reportedly looked partly convergent, partly personalized.

The chain couples TRBV12-3 or TRBV12-4 to TRBJ2-3; D unresolved. Sequenced material: CD4+ T cells sorted from blood. The TCR originated in a woman aged 18-35 years in good health. This CDR3 is CASLHKGISTDTQYF. The CDR3 region has the DNA TGTGCCAGCCTTCACAAAGGGATCAGCACAGATACGCAGTATTTT.